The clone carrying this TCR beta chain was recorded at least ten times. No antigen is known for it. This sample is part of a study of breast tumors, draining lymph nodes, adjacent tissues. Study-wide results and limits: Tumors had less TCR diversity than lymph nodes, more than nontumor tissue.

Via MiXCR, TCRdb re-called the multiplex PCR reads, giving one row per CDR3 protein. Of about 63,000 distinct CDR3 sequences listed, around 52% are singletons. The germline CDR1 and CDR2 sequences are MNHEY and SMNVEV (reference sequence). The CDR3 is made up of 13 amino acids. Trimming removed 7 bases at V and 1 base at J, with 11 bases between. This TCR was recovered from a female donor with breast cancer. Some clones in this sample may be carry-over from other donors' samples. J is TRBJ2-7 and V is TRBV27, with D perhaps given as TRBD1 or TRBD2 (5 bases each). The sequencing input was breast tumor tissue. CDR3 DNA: TGTGCCAGCAAGCGGACATTGTCCTACGAGCAGTACTTC. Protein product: CASKRTLSYEQYF.